Sequencing of this TCR beta chain was carried out in a study of vaccination effects on CD4 cells after COVID-19. Study at large: At 16 days and at one week before vaccination, samples were given by two convalescent patients. Study findings and constraints: Sampling in the study covered few convalescent patients and included no early post-infection timepoints.

Antigen-specific CD4+ T cells were expanded with viral peptide pools in the ViraFEST assay before sequencing. Following an approximately ten-day culture, CD4+ T cells were purified. PCR confirmed that the person was infected with SARS-CoV-2 between March and December 2020. It was with roughly 10 IU/ml IL-2 and around 10 ug/ml peptides that under 2.5 million PBMC per well were cultured. Profiled with immunoSEQ multiplex PCR; TCRdb holds only in-frame clones, not every one. The sample holds about 24,000 clones, roughly three quarters seen once. Remarks on this clone: Antigen unknown.

Specimen: CD4+ T cells from PBMCs cultured with SARS-CoV-2 spike peptides, collected before COVID-19 vaccination. The origin of this receptor is a human donor who had a prior SARS-CoV-2 infection.

Here the CDR3 reads CASSMGTENTIYF. For the CDR3, the DNA is TGTGCCAGTAGTATGGGCACGGAAAACACCATATATTTT. The rearrangement uses TRBV19 and TRBJ1-3; D not certain. The length of the CDR3 is 13 residues. Trimming removed 3 bases at V and 6 bases at J, with 9 bases between. Germline lookup yields CDR1 LNHDA and CDR2 SQIVND (reference sequence).